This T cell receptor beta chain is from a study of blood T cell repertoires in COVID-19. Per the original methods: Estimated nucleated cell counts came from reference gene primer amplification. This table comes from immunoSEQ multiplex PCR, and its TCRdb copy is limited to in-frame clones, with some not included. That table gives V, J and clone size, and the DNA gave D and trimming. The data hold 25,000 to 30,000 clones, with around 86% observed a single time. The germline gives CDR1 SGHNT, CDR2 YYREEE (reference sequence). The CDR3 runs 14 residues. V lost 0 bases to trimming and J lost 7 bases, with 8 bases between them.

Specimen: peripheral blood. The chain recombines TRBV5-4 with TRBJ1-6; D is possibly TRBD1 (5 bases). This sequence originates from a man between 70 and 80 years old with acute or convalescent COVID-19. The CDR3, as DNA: TGTGCCAGCAGCTTGGAGGGGCCAAATTCACCCCTCCACTTT. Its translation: CASSLEGPNSPLHF.